Listed below are T cell receptor beta chains from one sample, sequenced in a study of blood T cells in healthy people across ages. TCRdb used MiXCR to reprocess the 5' RACE reads, holding one entry per CDR3 protein. The profile shows roughly 1.7 million distinct CDR3 sequences, 34% of them singletons. Sequenced: blood. Source of these receptors: a woman aged 25-40 years in good health. The CDR3 runs from the conserved cysteine through the conserved F or W. The order of the fields is J gene, D gene, clone size, V gene, CDR3 DNA, CDR3 protein. D genes are given only for firm matches. Clone size appears in some rows only: once, few, many, or a class for an expanded clone.

>TRBJ1-4|NA|few|TRBV7-2
TGTGCCAGCAGCCCACAGGTCACGGGGGAAAAACTGTTTTTT
CASSPQVTGEKLFF
>TRBJ1-2|TRBD1|once|TRBV6-1
TGTGCCAGCAGTGAAGCGGACAGGGATGGCTACACCTTC
CASSEADRDGYTF
>TRBJ1-1|NA|NA|TRBV11-1
TGTGCCAGCAGCCCGATGGTAGACACTGAAGCTTTCTTT
CASSPMVDTEAFF
>TRBJ2-1|NA|NA|TRBV21-1
TGTGCCAGCAGCGAAGGGCCAATAGAGAGGGAAGACAATGAGCAGTTCTTC
CASSEGPIEREDNEQFF
>TRBJ2-2|NA|NA|TRBV20-1
TGCAGTGCTAGAGCTAGGTTCACCGGGGAGCTGTTTTTT
CSARARFTGELFF
>TRBJ1-2|NA|few|TRBV6-6
TGTGCCAGCAGTTACTTAGAAAGGGGGGGTAACTATGGCTACACCTTC
CASSYLERGGNYGYTF
>TRBJ1-4|NA|NA|TRBV4-1
TGCGCCAGCAGCCTAGTACGACCCAGGACGGAAAAACTGTTTTTT
CASSLVRPRTEKLFF
>TRBJ1-2|NA|few|TRBV28
TGTGCCAGCAGTGTTGCAGGACGGGGGTATGGCTACACCTTC
CASSVAGRGYGYTF
>TRBJ2-3|NA|few|TRBV5-5
TGTGCCAGCAGCTACAGCCTGGGGACAGATACGCAGTATTTT
CASSYSLGTDTQYF
>TRBJ2-3|NA|NA|TRBV6-6
TGTGCCAGCAGTCACTTTGAAGATACGCAGTATTTT
CASSHFEDTQYF
>TRBJ2-5|TRBD2|few|TRBV5-1
TGCGCCAGCAGCTTCCTCCTACTAGCGGGGAACCAAGAGACCCAGTACTTC
CASSFLLLAGNQETQYF
>TRBJ1-4|NA|NA|TRBV6-2/TRBV6-3
TGTGCCAGCAGATACGGGGGAAGTGAGGAAAAACTGTTTTTT
CASRYGGSEEKLFF
>TRBJ2-3|NA|NA|TRBV5-6
TGTGCCAGCAGCTTGATTCTGGGTCTTAGCACAGATACGCAGTATTTT
CASSLILGLSTDTQYF
>TRBJ2-7|NA|NA|TRBV9
TGTGCCAGCAGCGTAGGAGAGAGTCAGGGCGAGCAGTACTTC
CASSVGESQGEQYF
>TRBJ2-7|NA|few|TRBV10-3
TGTGCCATCAGTGCGCCGACCAGCTACGAGCAGTACTTC
CAISAPTSYEQYF
>TRBJ2-1|NA|many|TRBV6-5
TGTGCCAGCAGTTACTCCCTCGAGGCAGAGCAGTTCTTC
CASSYSLEAEQFF
>TRBJ2-5|TRBD2|NA|TRBV5-1
TGCGCCAGCAGCTTCGCTAGCGGGGAGACCCAGTACTTC
CASSFASGETQYF
>TRBJ2-6|TRBD2|NA|TRBV5-1
TGCGCCAGCAGCTTGGTAAGACTAGCGGGAGGCCCTTCTGGGGCCAACGTCCTGACTTTC
CASSLVRLAGGPSGANVLTF
>TRBJ2-7|NA|many|TRBV7-3
TGTGCCAGCAGCTTAAGAGGCGCCGCGGGCAGTAACGAGCAGTACTTC
CASSLRGAAGSNEQYF
>TRBJ2-3|NA|NA|TRBV3-1
TGTGCCAGCAGCCAAGGGGCGAGCACTAGCACAGATACGCAGTATTTT
CASSQGASTSTDTQYF
>TRBJ1-5|NA|few|TRBV5-1
TGCGCCAGCAGCTTGGGGCAGGATAGCAATCAGCCCCAGCATTTT
CASSLGQDSNQPQHF
>TRBJ2-3|TRBD1|NA|TRBV7-9
TGTGCCAGCGCTACCGTTCCGGGACAGCGGCTAAATACGCAGTATTTT
CASATVPGQRLNTQYF
>TRBJ1-1|NA|NA|TRBV5-1
TGCGCCAGCGGAACCGGGATCGAGCCTGAAGCTTTCTTT
CASGTGIEPEAFF
>TRBJ2-1|NA|few|TRBV11-2
TGTGCCAGCGATACAGGGAATGAGCAGTTCTTC
CASDTGNEQFF
>TRBJ2-1|NA|NA|TRBV20-1
TGCAGTGCTAGTCACATAGTGTCGTCCTACAATGAGCAGTTCTTC
CSASHIVSSYNEQFF
>TRBJ1-2|NA|NA|TRBV12-3/TRBV12-4
TGTGCCAGCACTTTTGGTCTGAGGGCGACTCACTATGGCTACACCTTC
CASTFGLRATHYGYTF
>TRBJ2-2|NA|few|TRBV6-6
TGTGCCAGCATCCTCCTAGCGACCGGGGAGCTGTTTTTT
CASILLATGELFF
>TRBJ2-2|TRBD2|NA|TRBV4-1
TGCGCCAGCAGCGAAACCGGAGCGGGGGGGCCTAACGCCGGGGAGCTGTTTTTT
CASSETGAGGPNAGELFF
>TRBJ2-5|NA|NA|TRBV6-4
TGTGCCAGCGGTGACTCGATCGTACAGAATGAGCAGTACTTC
CASGDSIVQNEQYF
>TRBJ1-2|TRBD1|few|TRBV20-1
TGCAGTGCTAGAGCCGGGACAGAGAACTATGGCTACACCTTC
CSARAGTENYGYTF
>TRBJ1-1|TRBD1|many|TRBV28
TGTGCCAGCAGTTTTTCGCAGGGGGCAAGGGGAGAAGCTTTCTTT
CASSFSQGARGEAFF
>TRBJ2-1|TRBD2|NA|TRBV11-2
TGTGCCAGCAGCACCGCGACTAGCCGTTGGGACTACAATGAGCAGTTCTTC
CASSTATSRWDYNEQFF
>TRBJ1-2|TRBD1|few|TRBV4-1
TGCGCCAGCAGCCTGGGACAGGACCCCTATGGCTACACCTTC
CASSLGQDPYGYTF